These T cell receptor beta chains were read from a single sample in a study of a mutant IDH1 vaccine in newly diagnosed glioma. Assay used: immunoSEQ multiplex PCR; TCRdb lists only in-frame clones, some missing. This sample has about 58,000 clones; 81% occur once, and the top ten carry 5% to 7%. No cognate antigen is known for these TCRs. Sample: PBMCs, taken from a glioma patient whose treatment included an IDH1 peptide vaccine. These receptors came from a man aged 35 to 55 with glioma. CDR3s include the opening cysteine and the closing phenylalanine or tryptophan. Each record gives: D gene, clone size, J gene, V gene, CDR3 protein, CDR3 DNA. The D gene is left open where the match is weak. Clone size appears in some rows only: once, few, many, or a class for an expanded clone.

D gene: .
clone size: .
J gene: TRBJ1-2
V gene: TRBV2
CDR3 protein: CASSGQAGYTF
CDR3 DNA: TGTGCCAGCAGTGGGCAGGCTGGCTACACCTTC

D gene: .
clone size: .
J gene: TRBJ1-2
V gene: TRBV6-1
CDR3 protein: CASLQFSGWGRGYTF
CDR3 DNA: TGTGCCAGCCTGCAATTCTCAGGATGGGGCCGTGGCTACACCTTC

D gene: .
clone size: .
J gene: TRBJ2-7
V gene: TRBV29-1
CDR3 protein: CSVVQSYEQYF
CDR3 DNA: TGCAGCGTTGTACAGAGCTACGAGCAGTACTTC

D gene: TRBD1
clone size: .
J gene: TRBJ1-1
V gene: TRBV9
CDR3 protein: CASSVVPQDREGMNTEAFF
CDR3 DNA: TGTGCCAGCAGCGTAGTCCCTCAGGACAGGGAGGGGATGAACACTGAAGCTTTCTTT

D gene: TRBD2
clone size: .
J gene: TRBJ2-3
V gene: TRBV29-1
CDR3 protein: CSVEKRGGGTTDTQYF
CDR3 DNA: TGCAGCGTTGAAAAGCGGGGGGGCGGGACCACAGATACGCAGTATTTT

D gene: .
clone size: few
J gene: TRBJ1-2
V gene: TRBV7-8
CDR3 protein: CASSLGQQIGYTF
CDR3 DNA: TGTGCCAGCAGCTTAGGGCAGCAAATAGGCTACACCTTC

D gene: .
clone size: .
J gene: TRBJ1-5
V gene: TRBV18
CDR3 protein: CASSRGGNQPQHF
CDR3 DNA: TGTGCCAGCTCACGGGGGGGCAATCAGCCCCAGCATTTT

D gene: .
clone size: .
J gene: TRBJ2-1
V gene: TRBV4-3
CDR3 protein: CASSQEGGYNEQFF
CDR3 DNA: TGCGCCAGCAGCCAAGAGGGAGGCTACAATGAGCAGTTCTTC

D gene: .
clone size: few
J gene: TRBJ2-3
V gene: TRBV2
CDR3 protein: CASSARTITDTQYF
CDR3 DNA: TGTGCCAGCAGTGCAAGGACTATCACAGATACGCAGTATTTT

D gene: TRBD2
clone size: .
J gene: TRBJ2-6
V gene: TRBV7-2
CDR3 protein: CASSFGAGVPSGANVLTF
CDR3 DNA: TGTGCCAGCAGCTTTGGAGCGGGAGTGCCGTCTGGGGCCAACGTCCTGACTTTC

D gene: TRBD1
clone size: few
J gene: TRBJ1-1
V gene: TRBV7-2
CDR3 protein: CASSLGQGTEAFF
CDR3 DNA: TGTGCCAGCAGCTTGGGACAGGGAACTGAAGCTTTCTTT

D gene: TRBD1
clone size: once
J gene: TRBJ2-1
V gene: TRBV25-1
CDR3 protein: CASRTGTGLSNEQFF
CDR3 DNA: TGTGCCAGCCGGACCGGGACAGGGCTATCCAATGAGCAGTTCTTC

D gene: .
clone size: few
J gene: TRBJ2-7
V gene: TRBV27
CDR3 protein: CASRLKAGETYEQYF
CDR3 DNA: TGTGCCAGTCGACTTAAGGCAGGGGAAACCTACGAGCAGTACTTC

D gene: .
clone size: .
J gene: TRBJ1-1
V gene: TRBV19
CDR3 protein: CASTFTPGTEAFF
CDR3 DNA: TGTGCCAGTACCTTCACCCCGGGCACTGAAGCTTTCTTT

D gene: .
clone size: .
J gene: TRBJ1-3
V gene: TRBV25-1
CDR3 protein: CASSDGNTIYF
CDR3 DNA: TGTGCCAGCAGTGATGGAAACACCATATATTTT

D gene: TRBD2
clone size: .
J gene: TRBJ2-3
V gene: TRBV5-1
CDR3 protein: CASSLRGLGEDTQYF
CDR3 DNA: TGCGCCAGCAGCTTACGGGGACTAGGAGAGGATACGCAGTATTTT

D gene: TRBD1
clone size: .
J gene: TRBJ1-4
V gene: TRBV6-5
CDR3 protein: CATRGGDRDNEKLFF
CDR3 DNA: TGTGCCACCCGAGGTGGGGACAGGGATAATGAAAAACTGTTTTTT

D gene: TRBD2
clone size: .
J gene: TRBJ2-7
V gene: TRBV27
CDR3 protein: CASSPAGGYEQYF
CDR3 DNA: TGTGCCAGCAGTCCAGCGGGAGGGTACGAGCAGTACTTC

D gene: TRBD1
clone size: .
J gene: TRBJ1-4
V gene: TRBV7-2
CDR3 protein: CASSLGGQTNEKLFF
CDR3 DNA: TGTGCCAGCAGTTTAGGGGGACAGACTAATGAAAAACTGTTTTTT

D gene: .
clone size: .
J gene: TRBJ1-4
V gene: TRBV11-2
CDR3 protein: CASSLERRATNEKLFF
CDR3 DNA: TGTGCCAGCAGCTTAGAGCGGCGGGCAACTAATGAAAAACTGTTTTTT

D gene: TRBD2
clone size: .
J gene: TRBJ2-1
V gene: TRBV4-1
CDR3 protein: CASSTPLGGSLNEQFF
CDR3 DNA: TGCGCCAGCAGCACCCCCCTCGGCGGGAGTTTGAATGAGCAGTTCTTC

D gene: .
clone size: once
J gene: TRBJ2-1
V gene: TRBV16
CDR3 protein: CASSQDSGPLGEQFF
CDR3 DNA: TGTGCCAGCAGCCAAGATTCGGGGCCCCTGGGTGAGCAGTTCTTC

D gene: TRBD1
clone size: .
J gene: TRBJ2-7
V gene: TRBV9
CDR3 protein: CASSASPGQIYEQYF
CDR3 DNA: TGTGCCAGCAGCGCCTCCCCGGGACAGATCTACGAGCAGTACTTC

D gene: .
clone size: .
J gene: TRBJ2-2
V gene: TRBV4-3
CDR3 protein: CASSQETGINTGELFF
CDR3 DNA: TGCGCCAGCAGCCAAGAAACAGGGATCAACACCGGGGAGCTGTTTTTT

D gene: .
clone size: .
J gene: TRBJ2-1
V gene: TRBV6-6
CDR3 protein: CASSPGTFNEQFF
CDR3 DNA: TGTGCCAGCAGTCCCGGGACTTTCAATGAGCAGTTCTTC

D gene: .
clone size: .
J gene: TRBJ2-5
V gene: TRBV19
CDR3 protein: CASSIGSVETQYF
CDR3 DNA: TGTGCCAGTAGTATAGGGAGTGTTGAGACCCAGTACTTC

D gene: .
clone size: .
J gene: TRBJ1-4
V gene: TRBV2
CDR3 protein: CASSERLGSEKLFF
CDR3 DNA: TGTGCCAGCAGTGAAAGGCTCGGAAGTGAAAAACTGTTTTTT

D gene: TRBD1
clone size: once
J gene: TRBJ2-5
V gene: TRBV7-2
CDR3 protein: CASSPRTGLGETQYF
CDR3 DNA: TGTGCCAGCAGCCCCCGGACAGGGCTAGGGGAGACCCAGTACTTC

D gene: TRBD2
clone size: .
J gene: TRBJ2-5
V gene: TRBV5-1
CDR3 protein: CASSHGLAGGQETQYF
CDR3 DNA: TGCGCCAGCAGCCATGGACTAGCGGGGGGGCAGGAGACCCAGTACTTC

D gene: .
clone size: .
J gene: TRBJ1-2
V gene: TRBV19
CDR3 protein: CASSMSRYYGYTF
CDR3 DNA: TGTGCCAGTAGTATGTCCAGATACTATGGCTACACCTTC

D gene: TRBD1
clone size: .
J gene: TRBJ2-1
V gene: TRBV9
CDR3 protein: CASSVHAGQGINEQFF
CDR3 DNA: TGTGCCAGCAGCGTCCATGCGGGACAGGGAATTAATGAGCAGTTCTTC

D gene: TRBD1
clone size: .
J gene: TRBJ2-2
V gene: TRBV4-3
CDR3 protein: CASSPRQGASGELFF
CDR3 DNA: TGCGCCAGCAGCCCTAGACAGGGGGCAAGCGGGGAGCTGTTTTTT

D gene: TRBD2
clone size: once
J gene: TRBJ2-3
V gene: TRBV19
CDR3 protein: CASSLYTSGARTDTQYF
CDR3 DNA: TGTGCCAGTAGTCTCTACACTAGCGGGGCTCGCACAGATACGCAGTATTTT

D gene: TRBD1
clone size: .
J gene: TRBJ1-2
V gene: TRBV19
CDR3 protein: CASSIQDRVSYGYTF
CDR3 DNA: TGTGCCAGTAGTATCCAGGACAGGGTCTCCTATGGCTACACCTTC

D gene: TRBD2
clone size: few
J gene: TRBJ2-1
V gene: TRBV4-1
CDR3 protein: CASSPLSLAGGYNEQFF
CDR3 DNA: TGCGCCAGCAGCCCTCTCTCTCTAGCGGGGGGATACAATGAGCAGTTCTTC

D gene: .
clone size: .
J gene: TRBJ2-5
V gene: TRBV7-9
CDR3 protein: CASSPTLHPRTKETQYF
CDR3 DNA: TGTGCCAGCAGCCCGACTTTACATCCCCGAACGAAAGAGACCCAGTACTTC

D gene: TRBD1
clone size: few
J gene: TRBJ1-1
V gene: TRBV2
CDR3 protein: CASRERETGGYTEAFF
CDR3 DNA: TGTGCCAGCAGGGAACGTGAGACAGGGGGCTACACTGAAGCTTTCTTT

D gene: TRBD1
clone size: .
J gene: TRBJ1-1
V gene: TRBV5-6
CDR3 protein: CASSFGTGSQAFF
CDR3 DNA: TGTGCCAGCAGCTTCGGGACAGGGTCGCAAGCTTTCTTT

D gene: TRBD1
clone size: .
J gene: TRBJ1-1
V gene: TRBV18
CDR3 protein: CASSSRDRGLGETEAFF
CDR3 DNA: TGTGCCAGCTCATCCCGGGACAGGGGGCTTGGGGAGACTGAAGCTTTCTTT

D gene: TRBD1
clone size: .
J gene: TRBJ2-2
V gene: TRBV6-6
CDR3 protein: CASKTGAITGELFF
CDR3 DNA: TGTGCCAGCAAAACAGGGGCCATCACCGGGGAGCTGTTTTTT